These 19 T cell receptor beta chains came from one sample sequenced in a study of neoadjuvant anti-PD-1 for oral cavity cancer. Produced via immunoSEQ multiplex PCR; TCRdb's table is partial and in-frame only. The table records around 7,100 clones, roughly 60% of them present only once. Source: tumor tissue, taken before nivolumab (anti-PD-1) treatment. These receptors originate from a person aged 35 to 85 with oral cavity squamous cell carcinoma.

The chain couples TRBV7-7 to TRBJ2-5; the match to TRBD1 covers 9 bases. V shed 3 bases, J shed 4 bases, and the junction held 0 bases outside the gene matches. Germline CDR1 and CDR2: SSHAT and FNYEAQ (reference sequence). The CDR3 covers 13 residues. DNA for the CDR3: TGTGCCAGCAGCTTGGACAGGGGAGAGACCCAGTACTTC. Protein product: CASSLDRGETQYF.

The chain has TRBV18 and TRBJ2-2, with a weak D call TRBD2 (5 bases). The V end lost 3 bases, the J end lost 4 bases, and 6 bases lay between the germline ends. This CDR3 is built from 13 residues. Germline lookup yields CDR1 KGHSH and CDR2 LQKENI. In DNA form, the CDR3 reads TGTGCCAGCTCACCTGGAGGCACCGGGGAGCTGTTTTTT. Translated, it gives CASSPGGTGELFF.

This clone came up a few times. Written as DNA, the CDR3 is TGTGCCAGCAGCCAAGCAGGGGGCGCAGGGAATGAGCAGTTCTTC. Encoded protein: CASSQAGGAGNEQFF. The J gene is TRBJ2-1, the V gene TRBV14, with 8 bases matching TRBD1. Germline CDR1 reads SGHDN; CDR2 reads FVKESK. Trimming removed 1 base from V and 7 bases from J; junction bases left unmatched: 6. This CDR3 has 15 residues. Drawing the rest from reference TRBV14 and TRBJ2-1, the complete variable domain is EAGVTQFPSHSVIEKGQTVTLRCDPISGHDNLYWYRRVMGKEIKFLLHFVKESKQDESGMPNNRFLAERTGGTYSTLKVQPAELEDSGVYFCASSQAGGAGNEQFFGPGTRLTVL.

This clone was observed a single time. The chain is built from TRBV27 and TRBJ1-4; 7 positions agree with TRBD1. CDR1 MNHEY and CDR2 SMNVEV come from the germline V gene (reference sequence). CDR3 length: 15 residues. V lost 6 bases and J lost 6; bases outside the gene matches: 10. The chain's CDR3 is CASRPRDSGYEKLFF. The CDR3 bases are TGTGCCAGCAGACCCCGGGACAGCGGATATGAAAAACTGTTTTTT.

This clone has just a few counts. This chain connects TRBV7-6 to TRBJ2-7, with D unresolved. V was clipped by 4 bases and J by 3 bases, with 16 bases between them. The germline V gene has CDR1 SGHVS and CDR2 FNYEAQ. The CDR3 length is 15 residues. Written as DNA, the CDR3 is TGTGCCAGCAGCTCCCCACGGATGGGGTACTACGAGCAGTACTTC. Its protein product is CASSSPRMGYYEQYF.

This sequence joins TRBV19 and TRBJ2-6; D ambiguous. From germline, CDR1 is LNHDA and CDR2 SQIVND (reference sequence). This CDR3 comprises 14 residues. V was trimmed by 6 bases and J by 6 bases, leaving 12 bases between them. The CDR3: CASSPGPQANVLTF. CDR3 DNA sequence: TGTGCCAGTAGCCCAGGCCCCCAGGCCAACGTCCTGACTTTC.

J is TRBJ1-4 and V is TRBV5-1, with D possibly matching TRBD1 (5 bases). There are 15 residues in the CDR3. From germline, CDR1 is SGHRS and CDR2 YFSETQ. V was cut by 4 bases and J by 7 bases, with 17 bases left in between. CDR3 sequence: CASSTGTLGGEKLFF. In DNA form, the CDR3 reads TGCGCCAGCAGCACCGGGACCCTCGGGGGTGAAAAACTGTTTTTT. Supplemented by reference TRBV5-1 and TRBJ1-4, the full variable domain reads KAGVTQTPRYLIKTRGQQVTLSCSPISGHRSVSWYQQTPGQGLQFLFEYFSETQRNKGNFPGRFSGRQFSNSRSEMNVSTLELGDSALYLCASSTGTLGGEKLFFGSGTQLSVL.

The chain joins TRBV2 to TRBJ2-3, with TRBD1 identical over 7 bases. Germline-derived CDR1 and CDR2 are SNHLY and FYNNEI. V was clipped by 3 bases and J by 5 bases; unmatched bases: 5. The CDR3 spans 14 residues. The CDR3 region is CASSDRGREDTQYF. The CDR3, as DNA: TGTGCCAGCAGTGATAGGGGGCGCGAAGATACGCAGTATTTT.

This chain uses TRBV6-6 with TRBJ2-1; tentatively, D is TRBD1 (5 bases). Trimming pared 7 bases from V and 7 bases from J, leaving 8 bases between. The CDR3 spans 11 residues. In germline, CDR1 is MNHNY, CDR2 SVGAGI (reference sequence). CDR3: CASTSGNEQFF. CDR3 coding DNA: TGTGCCAGCACCTCAGGGAATGAGCAGTTCTTC.

The chain links TRBV6-1 to TRBJ2-7; 9 positions agree with TRBD1. J was trimmed by 6 bases and V by 9 bases; bases with no gene match: 9. The CDR3 sequence is 13 residues long. Germline V gene data show CDR1 as MNHNS and CDR2 as SASEGT. The CDR3 loop reads CASLRGQGTEQYF. The CDR3 coding sequence is TGTGCCAGTCTACGGGGACAGGGTACCGAGCAGTACTTC.

The chain uses TRBV28 and TRBJ2-3, with D hard to call. The germline gives CDR1 MDHEN, CDR2 SYDVKM. Trimming took off 3 bases at V and 6 bases at J, with 7 bases between the two ends. This CDR3 is built from 12 residues. The CDR3 sequence is CASSLILDTQYF. The DNA for the CDR3 is TGTGCCAGCAGTTTGATTTTGGATACGCAGTATTTT.

The chain recombines TRBV2 with TRBJ2-2, with D maybe TRBD2 (7 bases). This CDR3 contains 15 residues. The V gene's germline CDR1 is SNHLY and CDR2 FYNNEI. Trimming pared 6 bases from V and 5 bases from J, leaving 16 bases between. CDR3 loop: CASSPVRGGTGELFF. The CDR3 nucleotides are TGTGCCAGCAGCCCTGTGAGGGGGGGTACCGGGGAGCTGTTTTTT.

This chain links TRBV7-9 with TRBJ1-1; no clear D gene. The CDR3 length is 13 residues. The germline V gene has CDR1 SEHNR and CDR2 FQNEAQ (reference sequence). With 5 bases removed from V and 1 base from J, the gap between germline ends came to 8 bases. The chain's CDR3 is CASSQRRNTEAFF. CDR3 bases: TGTGCCAGCAGCCAACGAAGGAACACTGAAGCTTTCTTT.

The rearrangement uses TRBV6-6 and TRBJ2-3, with D possibly matching TRBD1 (5 bases). The germline CDR1 and CDR2 sequences are MNHNY and SVGAGI (reference sequence). Trimming cost V 4 bases and J 1 base, with 12 bases left between them. This CDR3 has 15 amino acids. CDR3 sequence reads: CASSWTRPGTDTQYF. The CDR3 DNA reads as TGTGCCAGCAGTTGGACAAGACCGGGCACAGATACGCAGTATTTT.

In its sample, this clone is large. The chain combines TRBV9 with TRBJ2-1, with D maybe TRBD2 (6 bases). The CDR3 totals 15 residues. Germline V gene data show CDR1 as SGDLS and CDR2 as YYNGEE. Trimming took off 4 bases at V and 7 bases at J, with 18 bases between the two ends. The DNA for the CDR3 is TGTGCCAGCAGCCAAAGCGGGCGGGATGGGAATGAGCAGTTCTTC. It translates to CASSQSGRDGNEQFF.

V gene TRBV18 combines with J gene TRBJ1-5; 7 bases agree with TRBD1. Germline V gene data show CDR1 as KGHSH and CDR2 as LQKENI. There are 19 residues in the CDR3. Trimming removed 3 bases from V and 4 bases from J; junction bases left unmatched: 18. CDR3 amino acids: CASSPSPGQLSPSNQPQHF. In DNA form, the CDR3 reads TGTGCCAGCTCACCCAGTCCGGGACAGCTCTCCCCCAGTAATCAGCCCCAGCATTTT.

The rearrangement links TRBV5-6 to TRBJ2-1; 9 nucleotides align to TRBD2. Germline loops: CDR1 SGHDT, CDR2 YYEEEE. The CDR3 has 16 residues. Germline trimming cut 0 bases from V and 6 bases from J; bases unmatched to any gene: 7. CDR3 DNA: TGTGCCAGCAGCTTGGATTGGACTAGCGACTCCAATGAGCAGTTCTTC. Amino acids: CASSLDWTSDSNEQFF. The full variable domain, with the rest looked up from reference TRBV5-6 and TRBJ2-1, is DAGVTQSPTHLIKTRGQQVTLRCSPKSGHDTVSWYQQALGQGPQFIFQYYEEEERQRGNFPDRFSGHQFPNYSSELNVNALLLGDSALYLCASSLDWTSDSNEQFFGPGTRLTVL.

This clone showed up just once. The gene calls are TRBV5-1 and TRBJ1-2; possible D gene TRBD1, 5 bases. There are 19 residues in the CDR3. The ends were cut back, 0 bases at V and 8 bases at J, with 29 bases in the middle. Germline values: CDR1 SGHRS, CDR2 YFSETQ. This CDR3 is CASSLAFAVGGGGDNGYTF. In DNA, the CDR3 is TGCGCCAGCAGCTTGGCCTTCGCAGTCGGGGGTGGCGGAGATAACGGCTACACCTTC.

The chain recombines TRBV28 with TRBJ1-5; tentatively, D is TRBD1 (6 bases). The V end lost 5 bases, the J end lost 4 bases, and 18 bases lay between the germline ends. The CDR3 consists of 16 residues. CDR1 and CDR2 (germline): MDHEN, SYDVKM. The CDR3 sequence: CASSPIGTTANQPQHF. CDR3 bases: TGTGCCAGCAGTCCAATCGGGACAACCGCTAATCAGCCCCAGCATTTT.